This T cell receptor (beta chain) was captured in a study of T cells after yellow fever vaccination (dated 2019 in TCRdb). Regarding the study in general: Libraries from fractions with low cell numbers were prepared with the SMART-Seq v4 Ultra Low Input RNA kit. Blood samples were taken at several timepoints before and after primary and secondary immunization, and bulk PBMC replicates and cell subsets were isolated. Bulk TCR alpha and beta repertoires were sequenced longitudinally to track T-cell clones before and after primary and booster YFV17D yellow fever vaccination. Two healthy male donors made up the cohort, one aged 18 to 30 years and the other aged 30 to 40 years. The full study reports these points: After the booster, most clones that had expanded after primary vaccination were detected again (over 95% of CD4 and more than 80% of CD8), suggesting broad maintenance of memory. The secondary T-cell response was weaker than the primary response but faster, peaking on day 5 instead of day 15. Because only a couple of donors were included in the study, the extent to which the findings can be generalized is limited. A small share of clonotypes was detected in both CD4 and CD8 compartments, with the overlap likely arising from convergent recombination. Computational filtering was needed because FACS-sorted repertoires could contain abundant contaminating clonotypes from the bulk population.

This clonotype was counted between two and nine times. What this receptor recognizes is not known. No per-base quality is available; no much larger clone lies one base away. TCR cDNA was synthesized by 5'RACE template switching, which introduced a universal primer site and unique molecular identifiers. Priming of cDNA synthesis was performed from both the TCR alpha and TCR beta constant segments. Libraries were amplified in two PCR steps, with sample barcodes and sequencing adapters added in the second step. Sequencing of libraries was performed on Illumina HiSeq 2500 (2x100 bp) or NovaSeq (2x150 bp). The source study handled its data this way. Demultiplexing of reads and collapsing into UMI consensus sequences were performed with MIGEC, and V(D)J alignment was carried out with MiXCR. Vaccine-responding clonotypes were identified with edgeR using replicate PBMC samples, with FDR below 0.01 and a log2 fold change above 5 up to day 15 being required. Each bulk clonotype received a CD4 or CD8 identity based on whether the sequenced CD4 or CD8 repertoire contained that clonotype at higher abundance. TCRdb ran its own pipeline on the public reads, namely fastp trimming at Q25 and MiXCR clone calling, and kept in-frame beta chains. One record per CDR3 amino acid sequence lists the most common genes and DNA. These V and J calls rely on TCRdb rather than the paper's analysis. For this sample the table gives around 180,000 distinct CDR3 sequences, of which approximately 6.2% were detected only once. The ten largest account for 2.9% of the sample.

From the germline V gene (reference sequence), CDR1 is SEHNR and CDR2 is FQNEAQ. Counted from cysteine to phenylalanine, this CDR3 has 13 amino acids. CDR3 DNA is the only sequence kept; it has 39 bases, read in frame from the first base. Trimming costs V 5 bases and J 3 bases, and their ends lie 7 bases apart. This sample's treatment or condition label indicates: live attenuated yellow fever vaccine strain. A standard Ficoll-Paque protocol was used to isolate PBMCs from peripheral blood. Dynabeads CD4 and CD8 positive selection kits were used to isolate the CD4 and CD8 T-cell fractions. TriZol was used to extract RNA from bulk PBMCs, from CD4 and CD8 fractions, and from dextramer-positive and dextramer-negative fractions.

Rearrangement joined TRBV7-9 to TRBJ2-2; the D gene is not confidently resolved. The sequenced sample was CD4+ T cells sorted from PBMCs, obtained on the day of the first yellow fever vaccination. The sequence derives from a man between 18 and 29 years old who received the YFV17D yellow fever vaccine. The CDR3 corresponds to CASSVQDTGELFF. The DNA reads TGTGCCAGCAGCGTCCAGGACACCGGGGAGCTGTTTTTT.